This T cell receptor beta chain was captured by sequencing in a study of blood T cell repertoires in COVID-19 (TCRdb year 2020). Study-level background: The collaborator samples originated in the United States, Italy and Spain and spanned the acute and convalescent phases of COVID-19. The prospective study material was composed of cDNA or gDNA derived from T cells, B-cell-depleted T cells, or PBMCs. Deeply sampled blood TCRbeta repertoires from subjects exposed to, actively infected with, or recovered from COVID-19 were included in the dataset. The repertoires were released in a freely available public database meant as a resource for research on the immune response to SARS-CoV-2. Samples came from the ongoing ImmuneRACE study (first 160 participants) plus 1,254 subjects from 6 global collaborators. A de-identified subject ID, COVID-19 status, age in years and sex were almost always included in the sample metadata. Where available, HLA class I and class II types were obtained from metadata supplied by the sample provider rather than from assay-based typing. On the study overall, not on this receptor specifically: The quantity of clinical and demographic metadata differed by source and by participant and was supplied without curation.

TCRbeta CDR3 regions were amplified from genomic DNA by means of the immunoSEQ Assay, a bias-controlled multiplex PCR. The study's own analysis went as follows. The number of nucleated cells in each sample was estimated from the amplification of reference gene primers within the assay. To quantify the absolute abundance of each unique TCRbeta CDR3 rearrangement, sequence reads were collapsed and filtered. Productive Simpson clonality was computed per sample as the square root of Simpson's diversity index over productive rearrangements. In TCRdb, the immuneACCESS table is reduced to in-frame sequences with V and J assigned. These tables do not hold every clone; where another copy was compared, an unresolved V gene accounts for under half, and the others remain unexplained. V, J and clone size are taken as reported in that table, and D and trimming were inferred from the DNA itself. The sample table records approximately 300,000 clones; around 90% of these occur just once. The ten largest make up about 2% of the sample.

For this clone: The antigen it recognizes is unknown. No base-level quality is on record; no much larger clone is a single base apart.

V is pared back by 4 bases and J by 4 bases, with 10 bases lying between the germline termini. The germline V gene yields SNHLY for CDR1 and FYNNEI for CDR2. The cysteine opens and the phenylalanine closes a CDR3 of 13 amino acids. The only DNA kept is the CDR3, 39 bases in frame from the first base. The collaborating institutions used their own protocols to collect whole blood in K2EDTA tubes. For TCRbeta analysis, collaborator samples were shipped as frozen whole blood, as isolated PBMCs, or as DNA extracted from either sample type. The TCR originated in a man aged 18 to 29 with active or convalescent COVID-19. Sequencing was done on a sample of peripheral blood. The chain employs TRBV2 and TRBJ1-2; no confident D gene assignment can be made. The DNA sequence is TGTGCCAGCAGTGCGGTAAGCCCCTATGGCTACACCTTC. Translated, this is CASSAVSPYGYTF.